This TCR beta chain is drawn from a study of CD8+ T cells in alopecia areata. The sample's treatment: oral pan-JAK inhibitor, 5-10 mg twice daily. This CDR3 is 14 amino acids long. Deletions cut 0 bases from V and 8 bases from J, with 13 bases between. Germline V gives CDR1 LGHNA, CDR2 YSLEER. Study-level results: Scalp clonality dropped significantly under tofacitinib, as did expanded CD8+ top-100 clones.

Note on this clone: Antigen specificity is unknown.

RNA extraction was followed by reverse transcription into cDNA, which acted as the sequencing template. This table comes from immunoSEQ multiplex PCR, and its TCRdb copy is limited to in-frame clones, with some not included. The sample shows some 190,000 clones, 66% of them seen only once. J is TRBJ1-1 and V is TRBV4-3; D is unclear. The source material was CD4+ T cells sorted from blood, sampled around week 42, from a patient treated with tofacitinib. This clonotype was obtained from a human donor with alopecia areata. The CDR3 loop reads CASSQDLRVGEAFF. CDR3 nucleotide sequence: TGCGCCAGCAGCCAAGATCTTAGGGTTGGCGAAGCTTTCTTT.